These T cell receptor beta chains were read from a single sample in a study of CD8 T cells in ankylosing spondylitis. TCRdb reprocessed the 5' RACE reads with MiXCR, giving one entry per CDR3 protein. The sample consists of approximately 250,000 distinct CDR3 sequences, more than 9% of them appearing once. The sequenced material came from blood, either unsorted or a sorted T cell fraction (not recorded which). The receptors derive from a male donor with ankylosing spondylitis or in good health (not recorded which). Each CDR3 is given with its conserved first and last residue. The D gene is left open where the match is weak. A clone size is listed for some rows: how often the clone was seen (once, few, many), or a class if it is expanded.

CASIGEAGRGGYTF TGCGCCAGCATCGGGGAGGCGGGAAGAGGTGGCTACACCTTC TRBV5-1 NA TRBJ1-2 many
CASSRGGASGEPQHF TGTGCCAGCAGCCGTGGGGGGGCATCCGGGGAGCCCCAGCATTTT TRBV3-1 NA TRBJ1-5 NA
CASSYSKGSGQPQHF TGTGCCAGCAGTTACTCGAAGGGGAGCGGTCAGCCCCAGCATTTT TRBV6-5 NA TRBJ1-5 many
CASSYGASVTEAFF TGTGCCAGCAGTTACGGCGCAAGTGTGACTGAAGCTTTCTTT TRBV6-5 NA TRBJ1-1 many
CASGGQGHYEQYF TGTGCCAGCGGTGGACAGGGACACTACGAGCAGTACTTC TRBV6-1 TRBD1 TRBJ2-7 NA
CASSYHGGTEAFF TGTGCCAGCAGTTATCATGGCGGGACTGAAGCTTTCTTT TRBV12-3/TRBV12-4 NA TRBJ1-1 many
CASSQGGGVDNEQFF TGCGCCAGCAGCCAAGGGGGAGGGGTGGACAATGAGCAGTTCTTC TRBV4-1 TRBD2 TRBJ2-1 many
CASTSPGETQYF TGTGCCAGCACATCCCCGGGGGAGACCCAGTACTTC TRBV12-3/TRBV12-4 NA TRBJ2-5 few
CASSLYRATEAFF TGTGCCAGCAGCCTCTACAGGGCCACTGAAGCTTTCTTT TRBV7-9 NA TRBJ1-1 NA
CASSLGLEWGQTDTQYF TGTGCCAGCAGCTTAGGTCTGGAGTGGGGGCAGACAGATACGCAGTATTTT TRBV7-6 NA TRBJ2-3 once
CSGTGTSGTNEQFF TGCAGTGGCACCGGGACTAGCGGGACCAATGAGCAGTTCTTC TRBV20-1 TRBD2 TRBJ2-1 many
CASSLESSGSLGTGELFF TGCGCCAGCAGCTTGGAGAGTAGCGGGAGTTTGGGCACCGGGGAGCTGTTTTTT TRBV5-1 TRBD2 TRBJ2-2 NA
CSADLGGVSYNEQFF TGCAGTGCTGACCTCGGAGGGGTCTCCTACAATGAGCAGTTCTTC TRBV20-1 NA TRBJ2-1 many
CASSWQANTGELFF TGTGCCAGCAGTTGGCAGGCTAACACCGGGGAGCTGTTTTTT TRBV6-2/TRBV6-3 NA TRBJ2-2 NA
CASSLWGSHRETQYF TGCGCCAGCAGCTTGTGGGGCAGCCACCGAGAGACCCAGTACTTC TRBV5-1 NA TRBJ2-5 many
CASSFWGDRGEQFF TGTGCCAGCAGTTTTTGGGGGGACCGCGGTGAGCAGTTCTTC TRBV12-3/TRBV12-4 NA TRBJ2-1 few
CASSPRARLDTQYF TGTGCCAGCAGCCCTCGTGCCCGACTGGATACGCAGTATTTT TRBV4-2 NA TRBJ2-3 NA
CASSLMTSGGANEQFF TGTGCCAGCAGCTTAATGACTAGCGGGGGGGCGAATGAGCAGTTCTTC TRBV7-2 TRBD2 TRBJ2-1 few
CASSFSGTQGTNNEQFF TGCGCCAGCAGCTTTTCCGGGACCCAAGGAACCAACAATGAGCAGTTCTTC TRBV5-1 NA TRBJ2-1 NA
CASSSSTVGNQPQHF TGTGCCAGCAGTTCCTCGACAGTCGGCAATCAGCCCCAGCATTTT TRBV12-3/TRBV12-4 NA TRBJ1-5 many
CASTQRDGDNSPLHF TGTGCCAGCACCCAAAGGGACGGGGATAATTCACCCCTCCACTTT TRBV27 NA TRBJ1-6 few
CASSPVPSGSTNEQFF TGTGCCAGCAGCCCTGTTCCTAGCGGGAGCACGAATGAGCAGTTCTTC TRBV5-5 TRBD2 TRBJ2-1 many
CASSQDGTARQETQYF TGTGCCAGCAGCCAAGATGGTACAGCCCGCCAAGAGACCCAGTACTTC TRBV3-1 NA TRBJ2-5 many
CASTGQEGTEAFF TGTGCCAGCACCGGACAGGAAGGGACTGAAGCTTTCTTT TRBV6-6 TRBD1 TRBJ1-1 many
CAIRGDGHEQYF TGTGCCATCAGGGGGGATGGTCACGAGCAGTACTTC TRBV10-3 NA TRBJ2-7 many
CASSEINQEFANTGELFF TGCGCCAGCAGCGAGATAAATCAAGAGTTCGCGAACACCGGGGAGCTGTTTTTT TRBV5-1 NA TRBJ2-2 many
CASSLRLEETQYF TGTGCCAGCAGCTTGCGACTGGAAGAGACCCAGTACTTC TRBV7-7 NA TRBJ2-5 NA
CASSEAKPAGANVLTF TGTGCCAGCAGTGAGGCGAAACCAGCGGGGGCCAACGTCCTGACTTTC TRBV2 NA TRBJ2-6 many
CAISEGSAYNEQFF TGTGCCATCAGTGAAGGGTCGGCCTACAATGAGCAGTTCTTC TRBV10-3 NA TRBJ2-1 many